This passage covers 4 T cell receptor beta chains from one sample sequenced in a study of CD8 T cells in ankylosing spondylitis. General study results and limits: Seemingly characteristic of ankylosing spondylitis blood was a TCR beta motif consisting of roughly 8 highly homologous variants.

TCRdb independently ran MiXCR on the 5' RACE reads; one entry per CDR3 protein. The sample includes more than 250,000 distinct CDR3 sequences, approximately 8.2% of them seen just once. These receptors' targets are unknown. Sequencing was done on a sample of blood, either unsorted or a sorted T cell fraction (not recorded which). These receptors came from a male donor with ankylosing spondylitis.

This clonotype was observed a handful of times. V is TRBV5-1 and J is TRBJ2-2, with D possibly TRBD2 on 5 matching bases. Per the germline V gene, CDR1 is SGHRS and CDR2 is YFSETQ. CDR3 length: 15 residues. Trimming removed 2 bases at V and 1 base at J, with 9 bases between. For the CDR3, the DNA is TGCGCCAGCAGCTTAATGGCGGGGAACACCGGGGAGCTGTTTTTT. It translates to CASSLMAGNTGELFF.

This clonotype was recorded many times. This chain uses TRBV29-1 with TRBJ2-1, with D possibly being TRBD2 (6 bases). Germline assignment: CDR1 SQVTM and CDR2 ANQGSEA. The CDR3 has 14 amino acids. With 5 bases removed from V and 9 bases from J, the gap between germline ends came to 20 bases. CDR3 residues: CSVWRGGRRGEQFF. CDR3 in DNA: TGCAGCGTTTGGAGGGGCGGGCGGCGGGGTGAGCAGTTCTTC.

This clonotype has just a few counts. V and J are TRBV7-2 and TRBJ2-3; TRBD2 is a possible D gene (7 bases). This CDR3 has 15 amino acids. From germline, CDR1 is SGHTA and CDR2 FQGNSA. Trimming left V 5 bases short and J 2 bases short, with 14 bases between. CDR3 amino acids: CASSHPGGPTDTQYF. CDR3 DNA sequence: TGTGCCAGCAGCCACCCCGGGGGGCCCACAGATACGCAGTATTTT.

The J gene is TRBJ1-5, the V gene TRBV7-2; D is undetermined. Germline V lookup: CDR1 SGHTA, CDR2 FQGNSA. The CDR3 has 17 amino acids. Between the trimmed V and J ends, which lost 0 bases and 2 bases, there was a span of 14 bases. The CDR3 DNA reads TGTGCCAGCAGCTTAGCGCTATGGGATTGGGGCAATCAGCCCCAGCATTTT. This gives the protein CASSLALWDWGNQPQHF. The complete variable domain, with remaining parts taken from reference TRBV7-2 and TRBJ1-5, reads GAGVSQSPSNKVTEKGKDVELRCDPISGHTALYWYRQSLGQGLEFLIYFQGNSAPDKSGLPSDRFSAERTGGSVSTLTIQRTQQEDSAVYLCASSLALWDWGNQPQHFGDGTRLSIL.